This record covers a single TCR beta chain. The data were obtained in a study of tumor-infiltrating lymphocytes in primary liver carcinoma. The CDR3 contains 14 residues. The J segment lost 10 bases and the V segment lost 8 bases, leaving 14 bases of the junction unmatched. Between about 17 and 34 mg of unsorted bulk tissue served as the source from which RNA and DNA were co-extracted. Making TCR beta cDNA involved roughly 500 ng total RNA and a constant-region primer. What produced the TCR beta libraries was three nested multiplex PCR rounds using slightly modified ARM-PCR. For around 9 cycles apiece, the opening two PCR rounds ran with TRBV1-TRBV30 forward primers and a C-beta reverse primer. TCRdb re-analysed the multiplex PCR reads in MiXCR, keeping a single row per CDR3 protein. The profile covers around 190,000 distinct CDR3 sequences, with around four fifths appearing a single time and approximately 18% taken by the ten largest.

This sequence joins TRBV12-3 or TRBV12-4 and TRBJ1-2, with 9 bases aligning to TRBD1. Sample: tumor tissue from primary liver carcinoma. This receptor was obtained from a man aged 35-49 years with primary liver carcinoma and hepatitis B virus infection. CDR3 nucleotide sequence: TGTGCCAGCTCACGCACAGGGGGCTATGATGACTACACCTTC. Encoded protein: CASSRTGGYDDYTF.